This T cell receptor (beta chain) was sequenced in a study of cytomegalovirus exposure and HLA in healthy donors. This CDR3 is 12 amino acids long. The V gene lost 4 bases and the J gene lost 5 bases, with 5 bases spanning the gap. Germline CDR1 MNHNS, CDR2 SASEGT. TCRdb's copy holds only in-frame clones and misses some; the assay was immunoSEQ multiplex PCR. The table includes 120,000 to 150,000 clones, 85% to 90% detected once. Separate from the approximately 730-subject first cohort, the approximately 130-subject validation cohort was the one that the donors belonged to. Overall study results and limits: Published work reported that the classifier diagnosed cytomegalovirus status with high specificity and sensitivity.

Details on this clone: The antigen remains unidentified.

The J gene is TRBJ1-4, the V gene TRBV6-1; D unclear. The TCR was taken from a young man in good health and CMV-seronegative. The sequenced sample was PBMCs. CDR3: CASSGQNEKLFF. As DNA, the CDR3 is TGTGCCAGCAGTGGGCAGAATGAAAAACTGTTTTTT.